Reported below is one T cell receptor beta chain. These data come from a study of blood T cell repertoires in COVID-19. In the original analysis: Reference gene primer amplification yielded estimated nucleated cell counts. Data came from immunoSEQ multiplex PCR; TCRdb stores just in-frame clones and leaves some out. V and J calls and clone size are copied from that table; D and trimming were computed from the DNA. The repertoire includes around 350,000 clones, around 87% of them detected once, and roughly 3.1% sits in the top ten. V was clipped by 0 bases and J by 5 bases, with 14 bases between them. This CDR3 contains 15 residues. Germline CDR1 reads SGDLS; CDR2 reads YYNGEE.

The gene calls are TRBV9 and TRBJ2-5; no clear D gene. The receptor was derived from a human donor in a cohort sampled during active COVID-19. Sequences were obtained from peripheral blood. CDR3 loop: CASSVDPGLGETQYF. CDR3 coding DNA: TGTGCCAGCAGCGTAGATCCGGGTCTTGGGGAGACCCAGTACTTC.